Below, one T cell receptor (beta chain) is given with its context. This sample is drawn from a study of blood T cell repertoires in COVID-19. Overall study context: The study drew acute and convalescent COVID-19 samples from the United States, Italy and Spain.

The CDR3 is 19 amino acids. Germline V gene lookup returns CDR1 LGHNT and CDR2 FRNRAP. Trimming removed 0 bases at V and 0 bases at J, with 18 bases between. Only in-frame clones appear in the TCRdb table, and some are missing; sequencing was by immunoSEQ multiplex PCR. This sample has 60,000 to 90,000 clones, with around 88% found just once. The sequencing sample was made of peripheral blood. This receptor was obtained from a human donor in a cohort sampled during active COVID-19. This chain uses TRBV12-5 with TRBJ2-1; a weak D match, TRBD1 (6 bases). CDR3 loop: CASGLVRLDRPSSYNEQFF. CDR3 nucleotide sequence: TGTGCTAGTGGTTTGGTACGTTTGGACAGACCAAGCTCCTACAATGAGCAGTTCTTC.